The TCR beta chain under discussion was sequenced for a study of technical replicates of blood from a few donors. Assay: immunoSEQ multiplex PCR; the TCRdb copy retains only in-frame clones and omits some. Seen here are roughly 70,000 clones, 92% observed once, and the top ten hold 0.38%. The CDR3 contains 13 residues. The V gene's germline CDR1 is MGHRA and CDR2 YSYEKL. V lost 6 bases and J 1 base, leaving 9 bases between the germline ends. V gene TRBV4-1 combines with J gene TRBJ2-5; possible D gene TRBD1, 6 bases. The sample comprised T cells isolated from PBMCs. The sequence was obtained from a human donor in good health. CDR3 region: CASSYRVQETQYF. CDR3 in DNA: TGCGCCAGCAGTTACAGGGTCCAAGAGACCCAGTACTTC.